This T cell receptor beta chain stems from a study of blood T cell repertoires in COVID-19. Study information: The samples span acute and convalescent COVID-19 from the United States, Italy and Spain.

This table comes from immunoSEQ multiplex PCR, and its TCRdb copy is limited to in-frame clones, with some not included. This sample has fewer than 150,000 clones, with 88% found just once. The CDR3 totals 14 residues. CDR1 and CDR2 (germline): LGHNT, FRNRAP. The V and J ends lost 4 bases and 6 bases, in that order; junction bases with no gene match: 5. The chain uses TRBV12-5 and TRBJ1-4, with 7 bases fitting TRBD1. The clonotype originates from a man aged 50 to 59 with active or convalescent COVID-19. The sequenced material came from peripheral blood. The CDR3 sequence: CASGSRQGYEKLFF. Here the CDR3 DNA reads TGTGCTAGTGGTTCCCGACAGGGATATGAAAAACTGTTTTTT.